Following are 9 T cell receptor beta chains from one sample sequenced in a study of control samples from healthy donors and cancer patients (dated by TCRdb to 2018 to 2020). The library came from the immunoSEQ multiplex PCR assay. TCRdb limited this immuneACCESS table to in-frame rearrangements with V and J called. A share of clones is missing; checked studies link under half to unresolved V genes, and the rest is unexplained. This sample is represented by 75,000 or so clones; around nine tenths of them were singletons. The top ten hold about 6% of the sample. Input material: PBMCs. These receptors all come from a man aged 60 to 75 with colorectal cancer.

CDR3 sequence: CAISETSSLYGYTF. CDR3 in DNA: TGTGCCATCAGTGAGACGAGTTCCTTGTATGGCTACACCTTC. The chain is built from TRBV10-3 and TRBJ1-2; D gene unclear. V lost 2 bases, J lost 5 bases, and 12 bases lay in between. From germline, CDR1 is ENHRY and CDR2 SYGVKD. This CDR3 is 14 amino acids long.

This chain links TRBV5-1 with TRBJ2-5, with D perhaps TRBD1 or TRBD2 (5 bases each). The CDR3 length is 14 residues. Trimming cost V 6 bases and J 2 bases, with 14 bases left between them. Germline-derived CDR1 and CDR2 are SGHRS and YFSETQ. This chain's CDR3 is CASTFSGAQETQYF. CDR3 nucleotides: TGCGCCAGCACTTTTTCCGGGGCACAAGAGACCCAGTACTTC.

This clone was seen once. The DNA for the CDR3 is TGTGCCAGCAGCCCCCCGGCCGATACGCAGTATTTT. This sequence encodes CASSPPADTQYF. The chain has TRBV7-2 and TRBJ2-3; D remains ambiguous. Trimming pared 5 bases from V and 6 bases from J, leaving 9 bases between. The CDR3 runs 12 residues. Germline V gives CDR1 SGHTA, CDR2 FQGNSA.

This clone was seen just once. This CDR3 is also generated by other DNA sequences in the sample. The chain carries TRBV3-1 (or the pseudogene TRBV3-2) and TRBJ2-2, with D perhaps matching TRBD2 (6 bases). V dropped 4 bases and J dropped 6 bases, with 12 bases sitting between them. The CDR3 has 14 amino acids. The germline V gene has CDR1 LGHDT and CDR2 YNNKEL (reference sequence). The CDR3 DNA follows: TGTGCCAGCAGCCCCTGGGAGGCAGCCGGGGAGCTGTTTTTT. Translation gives CASSPWEAAGELFF.

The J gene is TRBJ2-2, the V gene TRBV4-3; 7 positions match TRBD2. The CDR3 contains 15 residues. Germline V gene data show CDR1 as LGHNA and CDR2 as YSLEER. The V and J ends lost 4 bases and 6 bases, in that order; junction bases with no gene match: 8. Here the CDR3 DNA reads TGCGCCAGCAGCCCCAATTACGGGGGGTCCGGGGAGCTGTTTTTT. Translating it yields CASSPNYGGSGELFF.

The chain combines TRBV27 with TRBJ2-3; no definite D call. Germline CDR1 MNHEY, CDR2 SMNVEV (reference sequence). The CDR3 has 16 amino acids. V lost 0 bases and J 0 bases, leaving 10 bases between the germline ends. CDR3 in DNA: TGTGCCAGCAGTTTATCGTTAGCTACAAGCACAGATACGCAGTATTTT. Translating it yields CASSLSLATSTDTQYF.

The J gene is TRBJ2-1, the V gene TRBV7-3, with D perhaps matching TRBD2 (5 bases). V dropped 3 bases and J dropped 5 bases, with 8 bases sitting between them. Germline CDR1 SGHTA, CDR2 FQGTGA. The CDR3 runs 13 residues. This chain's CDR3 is CASSLTTDNEQFF. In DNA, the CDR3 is TGTGCCAGCAGCTTGACTACCGACAATGAGCAGTTCTTC.

CDR3 in amino acids: CSARGRAGKEASGANVLTF. The CDR3 DNA follows: TGCAGCGCCAGAGGCCGTGCGGGAAAAGAGGCCTCTGGGGCCAACGTCCTGACTTTC. The chain is built from TRBV29-1 and TRBJ2-6; TRBD2 is a possible D gene (6 bases). This CDR3 is 19 amino acids long. The germline CDR1 and CDR2 sequences are SQVTM and ANQGSEA. Between the trimmed V and J ends, which lost 7 bases and 0 bases, there was a span of 25 bases.

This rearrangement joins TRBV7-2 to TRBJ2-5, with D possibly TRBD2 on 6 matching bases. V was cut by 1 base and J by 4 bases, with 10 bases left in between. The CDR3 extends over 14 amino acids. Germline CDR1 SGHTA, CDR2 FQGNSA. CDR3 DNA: TGTGCCAGCAGCTTAGGTAGCGGCCCAGAGACCCAGTACTTC. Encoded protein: CASSLGSGPETQYF.